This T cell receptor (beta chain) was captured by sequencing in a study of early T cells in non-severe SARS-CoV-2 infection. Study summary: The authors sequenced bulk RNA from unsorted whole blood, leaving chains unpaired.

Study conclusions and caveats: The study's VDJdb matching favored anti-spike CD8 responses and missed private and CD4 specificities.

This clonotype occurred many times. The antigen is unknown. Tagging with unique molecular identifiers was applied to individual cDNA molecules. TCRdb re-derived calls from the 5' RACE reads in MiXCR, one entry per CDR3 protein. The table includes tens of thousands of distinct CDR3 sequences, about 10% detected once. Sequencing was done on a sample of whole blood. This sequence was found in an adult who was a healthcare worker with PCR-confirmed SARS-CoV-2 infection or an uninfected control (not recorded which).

CDR3 amino acids: CSVADTGVWQPQHF. CDR3 nucleotides: TGCAGCGTGGCGGACACAGGGGTTTGGCAGCCCCAGCATTTT. V usage is TRBV29-1 and J usage is TRBJ1-5, with 7 bases that match TRBD1. The CDR3 is made up of 14 amino acids. In germline, CDR1 is SQVTM, CDR2 ANQGSEA. The junction had 12 bases not matched to a gene; V was cut back by 6 bases and J by 7 bases.